This is a list of T cell receptor beta chains from one sample in a study of blood T cell repertoires in COVID-19. TCRdb's copy holds only in-frame clones and misses some; the assay was immunoSEQ multiplex PCR. This sample has approximately 84,000 clones, with 75% to 85% found just once. The sequencing input was peripheral blood. These TCRs come from a woman of 80 years or more with acute or convalescent COVID-19. CDR3s leave out the opening cysteine and the closing phenylalanine or tryptophan.

V | CDR3
TRBV5-1 | ASSLAGQGHETQY
TRBV6-5 | ASRGRGSPPYEQY
TRBV27 | ASSFSGDSPLH
TRBV19 | ASSRPGQGTREQY
TRBV19 | ASTPGGGVGETQY
TRBV4-2 | ASSQEEGFRNTIY
TRBV5-1 | ASSLGNLQGEAF
TRBV7-9 | ASSRYGEQY
TRBV10-3 | AISAGSGQETQY
TRBV30 | AWRGSGSNYEQY
TRBV5-5 | ASSLVSGAGAKNIQY
TRBV21-1 | ASSKGSGGSNTGELF
TRBV29-1 | SVNRDRVMNEQF
TRBV28 | ASSPPGTGSHEQY
TRBV5-1 | ASSLDHGAYEQY
TRBV11-2 | ASSLGSSRELTEQY
TRBV30 | AWSPLSSYNEQF
TRBV5-1 | ASSLGGSRTGYEQY
TRBV28 | ASSLSGIEQY
TRBV28 | ASSLSQGGSTDTQY
TRBV6-5 | ASSYSRGTGDAF
TRBV7-9 | ASSLAGGRTNYNEQF
TRBV7-9 | ASSLADNSNQPQH
TRBV12-5 | ASGLVGLDYGYT
TRBV5-1 | ASSLGGQTNEKLF
TRBV27 | ASSLGENYGYT
TRBV29-1 | SARAPDLAGELF
TRBV30 | AWSKGQGPTLYGYT
TRBV24-1 | ATSDDTGQAYNEQF
TRBV27 | ASSPGGGPLDTQY
TRBV10-3 | AISESQQGLDEQY
TRBV21-1 | ASLRLAGAKDTQY
TRBV12-3/TRBV12-4 | ASSFYNEQF
TRBV6-4 | ASSDRQGRTEAF
TRBV3-1/TRBV3-2 | ASSTRQGDTEAF
TRBV11-2 | ASSSRQANSYEQY
TRBV5-4 | ASSLVGSGSVTDTQY
TRBV18 | ASSPPNSGSYNEQF
TRBV6-6 | ASTPLEGWEKLF
TRBV29-1 | SVDSSGSTEAF
TRBV20-1 | SASRGGGSYEQY
TRBV11-3 | ASSSPTDRVVEQF
TRBV4-2 | ASSQDLGTGTSPLH
TRBV24-1 | ATSYGYSGANVLT
TRBV11-3 | ASSLGTSGSDTQY
TRBV4-1 | ASRLGLAVYNEQF
TRBV7-2 | ASSLAATSATYEQY
TRBV2 | ASSEDFRTSAYNEQF
TRBV7-2 | ASSHGGYGANVLT
TRBV11-3 | ASSLAGTGGVDTEAF
TRBV28 | ASSLPAGSYNEQF
TRBV5-6 | ASRTRQPYNSPLH
TRBV30 | AWSPARDSKPYEQY
TRBV6-4 | ASSLDSRISEGYT